This T cell receptor beta chain came from a study of T cells in Graves' hyperthyroidism and ophthalmopathy. Graves' hyperthyroidism is called stable when ophthalmopathy does not progress within 18 months. In making diagnoses, clinical symptoms, serum thyroxine and TRAb, thyroid ultrasound and orbital computed tomography were all used. In its sample, this clonotype was seen a few times. TCR beta CDR3 region amplification was performed from RNA transcripts. TCR CDR3 regions were first amplified by RT-PCR with HTBI primers. TCRdb independently ran MiXCR on the multiplex PCR reads; one entry per CDR3 protein. This sample has about 690,000 distinct CDR3 sequences, with 17% found just once. Specimen: blood. This TCR was sampled from a man in his fifties or sixties with Graves' hyperthyroidism.

As DNA, the CDR3 is TGCGCCAGCAGCTTGGCCTACACGAACACTGAAGCTTTCTTT. Translated, it gives CASSLAYTNTEAFF. V gene TRBV5-1 combines with J gene TRBJ1-1; D call uncertain. Trimming removed 0 bases at V and 1 base at J, with 7 bases between. The germline gives CDR1 SGHRS, CDR2 YFSETQ. This CDR3 has 14 amino acids.